This T cell receptor beta chain was found in a study of blood T cell repertoires in COVID-19. At the level of the study: Acute and convalescent COVID-19 samples came from the United States, Italy and Spain. Sources were T cells, B-cell-depleted T cells, or PBMCs; the material itself was cDNA or gDNA.

In the study's own analysis: Scientists estimated how many nucleated cells there were by amplifying reference gene primers. The assay was immunoSEQ multiplex PCR, and TCRdb's table has in-frame clones only and misses some. That table is the source of V, J and clone size, and D and trimming were worked out from the DNA. The sample has around 380,000 clones, about four fifths seen once; the top ten hold 0.85% to 1.3%. Looked up from germline, CDR1 is MNHEY and CDR2 is SVGEGT. The length of the CDR3 is 15 residues. V lost 4 bases and J 0 bases, leaving 10 bases between the germline ends. The TCR comes from a human donor with acute or convalescent COVID-19. The donor label of this sample is uncertain. The sequencing input was peripheral blood. The gene calls are TRBV6-2 or TRBV6-3 and TRBJ1-3; possibly TRBD1 for D (5 bases). The CDR3 nucleotides are TGTGCCAGCAGTTTCGGGGGTTTCTCTGGAAACACCATATATTTT. The encoded protein is CASSFGGFSGNTIYF.